This entry lists 21 T cell receptor beta chains sequenced from one sample in a study of T cell responses to AZD1222 COVID-19 vaccine. Clones were read by immunoSEQ multiplex PCR, and TCRdb kept only the in-frame ones, dropping some. The sample lists 110,000 or so clones; about 90% were seen once. Specimen: peripheral blood, collected on day 0 of AZD1222 vaccination. The receptors come from an adult in good health.

This chain connects TRBV7-8 to TRBJ2-2, with 7 bases aligning to TRBD1. Germline CDR1 reads SGHVS; CDR2 reads FQNEAQ. Germline trimming cut 5 bases from V and 6 bases from J; bases unmatched to any gene: 9. The CDR3 extends over 15 amino acids. CDR3 nucleotides: TGTGCCAGCAGCCATTGGACAGGAAGGGCCGGGGAGCTGTTTTTT. Translating it yields CASSHWTGRAGELFF. Complete variable domain (other parts from reference TRBV7-8 and TRBJ2-2): GAGVSQSPRYKVAKRGQDVALRCDPISGHVSLFWYQQALGQGPEFLTYFQNEAQLDKSGLPSDRFFAERPEGSVSTLKIQRTQQEDSAVYLCASSHWTGRAGELFFGEGSRLTVL.

The gene calls are TRBV30 and TRBJ2-7; D might be TRBD1 (5 bases). V dropped 5 bases and J dropped 7 bases, with 21 bases sitting between them. This CDR3 spans 14 amino acids. Germline values: CDR1 GTSNPN, CDR2 SVGIG (reference sequence). CDR3 nucleotides: TGTGCCTGGGACAATAAGGCGGCAGGGCAAGAGCAGTACTTC. Encoded protein: CAWDNKAAGQEQYF.

The gene calls are TRBV3-1 (or the pseudogene TRBV3-2) and TRBJ1-5, with a tentative D call TRBD1 (5 bases). The germline V and J ends were trimmed by 2 bases and 6 bases, with 8 bases remaining between them. Germline V CDR1 and CDR2: LGHDT, YNNKEL (reference sequence). This CDR3 has 13 amino acids. CDR3 bases: TGTGCCAGCAGCCAATTACAGGCTCAGCCCCAGCATTTT. This sequence encodes CASSQLQAQPQHF.

V usage is TRBV14 and J usage is TRBJ2-7; no clear D. The CDR3 is made up of 15 amino acids. The V end lost 4 bases, the J end lost 6 bases, and 19 bases lay between the germline ends. Germline V gene data show CDR1 as SGHDN and CDR2 as FVKESK. CDR3 sequence: CASSLGSSAVAEQYF. As DNA, the CDR3 is TGTGCCAGCAGCCTCGGAAGTTCGGCTGTCGCCGAGCAGTACTTC. Looking up the rest from reference TRBV14 and TRBJ2-7 gives the full variable domain: EAGVTQFPSHSVIEKGQTVTLRCDPISGHDNLYWYRRVMGKEIKFLLHFVKESKQDESGMPNNRFLAERTGGTYSTLKVQPAELEDSGVYFCASSLGSSAVAEQYFGPGTRLTVT.

CDR3 in DNA: TGCGCCAGCAGCTTGCCGGGCGGGGAGACCCAGTACTTC. Residues: CASSLPGGETQYF. This rearrangement joins TRBV5-1 to TRBJ2-5; a possible D gene is TRBD2 (5 bases). The CDR3 totals 13 residues. The germline V and J ends were trimmed by 1 base and 5 bases, with 9 bases remaining between them. Germline CDR1 and CDR2: SGHRS and YFSETQ.

On this clone: Other DNA sequences in this specimen translate into the identical CDR3. The rearrangement joins TRBV12-3 or TRBV12-4 to TRBJ1-2, with a tentative D call TRBD1 (5 bases). V lost 3 bases to trimming and J lost 8 bases, with 10 bases between them. This CDR3 has 12 residues. The CDR3 DNA follows: TGTGCCAGCAGTTTTGGGGGGTACGGCTACACCTTC. This codes for CASSFGGYGYTF.

The rearrangement joins TRBV9 to TRBJ2-7; 7 nucleotides match TRBD1. The CDR3 contains 14 residues. Losses at the gene ends were 3 bases for V and 1 base for J; bases not matched to a gene: 4. Germline CDR1 reads SGDLS; CDR2 reads YYNGEE. DNA of the CDR3: TGTGCCAGCAGCGGACGACAGGGATCCTACGAGCAGTACTTC. Translation: CASSGRQGSYEQYF.

The chain combines TRBV6-1 with TRBJ1-5, with D perhaps matching TRBD1 (6 bases). Germline values: CDR1 MNHNS, CDR2 SASEGT. The V and J ends lost 2 bases and 15 bases respectively, with 20 bases between them. This CDR3 has 14 residues. The CDR3 DNA follows: TGTGCCAGCAGTGAATATCAAGGGACACCCTCTGGGCATTTT. It specifies CASSEYQGTPSGHF.

The CDR3 region is CSVHPGTAYGYTF. The CDR3 DNA is TGCAGCGTTCACCCCGGGACAGCCTATGGCTACACCTTC. The rearrangement links TRBV29-1 to TRBJ1-2; 7 nucleotides match TRBD1. The CDR3 is 13 residues long. J lost 4 bases, V lost 5 bases, and 7 bases had no gene match. CDR1 SQVTM and CDR2 ANQGSEA come from the germline V gene.

The count of this clone is one. V is TRBV5-1 and J is TRBJ2-1, with a tentative D call TRBD2 (5 bases). CDR1 and CDR2 from the germline V gene are SGHRS and YFSETQ. The CDR3 sequence is 13 residues long. Between the trimmed V and J ends, which lost 3 bases and 5 bases, there was a span of 9 bases. CDR3 loop: CASSSGIDNEQFF. CDR3 coding DNA: TGCGCCAGCAGCTCGGGAATCGACAATGAGCAGTTCTTC.

V and J are TRBV6-5 and TRBJ1-3, with D unclear. The V gene lost 6 bases and the J gene lost 4 bases, with 10 bases spanning the gap. The CDR3 covers 13 residues. CDR1 MNHEY and CDR2 SVGAGI come from the germline V gene. As DNA, the CDR3 is TGTGCCAGCAGAAAGCCTGGAGGAAACACCATATATTTT. It specifies CASRKPGGNTIYF.

The chain combines TRBV25-1 with TRBJ2-7; D is possibly TRBD1 (6 bases). The CDR3 spans 11 residues. Germline CDR1 and CDR2: MGHDK and SYGVNS. The ends were cut back, 9 bases at V and 1 base at J, with 7 bases in the middle. Here the CDR3 reads CASTGSYEQYF. CDR3 bases: TGTGCCAGTACAGGGTCCTACGAGCAGTACTTC.

The chain links TRBV29-1 to TRBJ1-1; tentatively, D is TRBD1 (5 bases). The CDR3 is 12 amino acids. Trimming stripped 6 bases from V and 10 bases from J, with 18 bases between. CDR1 is SQVTM, CDR2 ANQGSEA, per germline. CDR3 nucleotides: TGCAGCGTCGGGGGAGGACCCTTGGGAGCTTTCTTT. Translation: CSVGGGPLGAFF.

V and J are TRBV29-1 and TRBJ1-1, with D possibly being TRBD1 (5 bases). Trimming removed 6 bases from V and 5 bases from J, with 13 bases in between. This CDR3 comprises 12 residues. Germline V gene data show CDR1 as SQVTM and CDR2 as ANQGSEA. CDR3 nucleotides: TGCAGCGTGAAGGGACGAGGAACTGAAGCTTTCTTT. Its translation is CSVKGRGTEAFF.

The chain couples TRBV4-1 to TRBJ2-5; maybe TRBD2 (6 bases). V was shortened by 8 bases and J by 5 bases, with 12 bases between the two germline ends. The CDR3 loop spans 12 amino acids. Germline V gene lookup returns CDR1 MGHRA and CDR2 YSYEKL. The CDR3: CASGGAEETQYF. The CDR3 DNA reads TGCGCCAGCGGAGGGGCAGAGGAGACCCAGTACTTC.

The gene calls are TRBV6-5 and TRBJ2-1; D is possibly TRBD2 (6 bases). Germline CDR1 is MNHEY and CDR2 is SVGAGI. CDR3 size: 15 residues. V was trimmed by 2 bases and J by 6 bases, leaving 14 bases between them. The CDR3 DNA sequence: TGTGCCAGCAGTTACGGGGGGATGAACCCCAATGAGCAGTTCTTC. Protein product: CASSYGGMNPNEQFF.

The J gene is TRBJ1-3, the V gene TRBV29-1; the D gene is possibly TRBD1 (6 bases). CDR1 and CDR2 (germline): SQVTM, ANQGSEA. The CDR3 loop spans 14 amino acids. Trimming left V 6 bases short and J 2 bases short, with 14 bases between. This CDR3 reads CSVSLGATGNTIYF. The CDR3 nucleotides read TGCAGCGTGAGCTTGGGGGCAACTGGAAACACCATATATTTT.

The rearrangement links TRBV5-1 to TRBJ2-5; D unresolved. Germline lookup yields CDR1 SGHRS and CDR2 YFSETQ. The length of the CDR3 is 13 residues. The germline V and J ends were trimmed by 4 bases and 5 bases, with 12 bases remaining between them. The CDR3 nucleotides read TGCGCCAGCAGCCTCCCTAATGACGAGACCCAGTACTTC. The encoded protein is CASSLPNDETQYF.

In its sample, this clone was seen once. V gene TRBV27 combines with J gene TRBJ1-6; D unclear. The V gene lost 1 base and the J gene lost 5 bases, with 6 bases spanning the gap. Germline V gene lookup returns CDR1 MNHEY and CDR2 SMNVEV (reference sequence). The CDR3 totals 14 residues. The DNA for the CDR3 is TGTGCCAGCAGTTTATGGCCAGATAATTCACCCCTCCACTTT. Encoded protein: CASSLWPDNSPLHF.

V usage is TRBV28 and J usage is TRBJ1-1; D perhaps matches TRBD1 (5 bases). Germline CDR1 MDHEN, CDR2 SYDVKM. CDR3 size: 13 residues. The ends were cut back, 5 bases at V and 8 bases at J, with 15 bases in the middle. CDR3 DNA: TGTGCCAGCAGTCCTACCGGGACGAGGGAAGCTTTCTTT. Amino acids: CASSPTGTREAFF.

This chain joins TRBV20-1 and TRBJ1-1, with D possibly matching TRBD1 (5 bases). Germline lookup yields CDR1 DFQATT and CDR2 SNEGSKA (reference sequence). This CDR3 comprises 14 residues. The germline V and J ends were trimmed by 3 bases and 5 bases, with 16 bases remaining between them. CDR3 amino acids: CSASFSLKGTEAFF. In nucleotides, the CDR3 is TGCAGTGCTAGTTTTTCACTCAAGGGGACTGAAGCTTTCTTT.